These 8 T cell receptor beta chains were sequenced from one sample in a study of T-cell reconstitution after alpha-beta-depleted transplantation in children. This sample's TCRbeta library carried unique molecular identifier barcodes. TCRdb independently ran MiXCR on the PCR reads; one entry per CDR3 protein. In the table there are about 400,000 distinct CDR3 sequences, 16% of which are singletons. Sample: PBMCs, mostly from graft donor cells, taken 360 days after TCRalphabeta/CD19-depleted stem cell transplant. The receptors were gathered from a boy less than two years old who had a stem cell transplant for Wiskott-Aldrich syndrome, so the T cells may come from the graft donor.

This clonotype was observed many times. The CDR3 loop reads CASSGQGGTGELFF. The CDR3 region has the DNA TGTGCCAGCAGTGGACAGGGGGGGACCGGGGAGCTGTTTTTT. The chain uses TRBV2 and TRBJ2-2; 9 bases are a match to TRBD1. The CDR3 is 14 residues long. Trimming removed 4 bases from V and 5 bases from J; junction bases left unmatched: 2. Germline V gives CDR1 SNHLY, CDR2 FYNNEI. The full variable domain, in which reference TRBV2 and TRBJ2-2 provide the parts outside the CDR3, is EPEVTQTPSHQVTQMGQEVILRCVPISNHLYFYWYRQILGQKVEFLVSFYNNEISEKSEIFDDQFSVERPDGSNFTLKIRSTKLEDSAMYFCASSGQGGTGELFFGEGSRLTVL.

Only a few counts were recorded for this clonotype. The chain is built from TRBV7-9 and TRBJ2-5; D is undetermined. The CDR3 has 14 residues. V was shortened by 2 bases and J by 2 bases, with 9 bases between the two germline ends. Looked up from germline, CDR1 is SEHNR and CDR2 is FQNEAQ (reference sequence). CDR3 region: CASSLYRTQETQYF. The CDR3 DNA sequence: TGTGCCAGCAGCTTATATCGAACGCAAGAGACCCAGTACTTC.

The chain is built from TRBV5-1 and TRBJ2-7, with 7 positions matching TRBD2. The ends lost 4 bases at V and 0 bases at J; junction bases unmatched: 7. Germline CDR1 SGHRS, CDR2 YFSETQ. This CDR3 has 15 amino acids. The CDR3 protein is CASSLTGLISYEQYF. The CDR3 nucleotides read TGCGCCAGCAGCCTAACGGGACTAATCTCCTACGAGCAGTACTTC. Together with reference TRBV5-1 and TRBJ2-7, the CDR3 gives the full variable domain: KAGVTQTPRYLIKTRGQQVTLSCSPISGHRSVSWYQQTPGQGLQFLFEYFSETQRNKGNFPGRFSGRQFSNSRSEMNVSTLELGDSALYLCASSLTGLISYEQYFGPGTRLTVT.

The chain links TRBV12-3 or TRBV12-4 to TRBJ2-5, with D maybe TRBD2 (6 bases). Trimming pared 5 bases from V and 7 bases from J, leaving 26 bases between. The length of the CDR3 is 17 residues. The CDR3 sequence is CASSQSGTRAVGGTQYF. The CDR3 DNA reads as TGTGCCAGCAGTCAATCCGGGACCCGAGCCGTGGGGGGGACCCAGTACTTC.

In its sample, this clonotype was seen a few times. V is TRBV10-3 and J is TRBJ2-5; D remains ambiguous. Trimming removed 2 bases at V and 1 base at J, with 8 bases between. Per germline, CDR1 ENHRY and CDR2 SYGVKD. The CDR3 contains 14 residues. The CDR3 DNA sequence: TGTGCCATCAGTGAGGACTGGACCCAAGAGACCCAGTACTTC. Translating gives CAISEDWTQETQYF.

V usage is TRBV2 and J usage is TRBJ1-5, with D possibly TRBD1 on 6 matching bases. Germline V CDR1 and CDR2: SNHLY, FYNNEI. CDR3 size: 15 residues. Trimming left V 6 bases short and J 4 bases short, with 16 bases between. The CDR3 reads CASSTGIRVNQPQHF. Written as DNA, the CDR3 is TGTGCCAGCAGCACAGGGATCAGAGTAAATCAGCCCCAGCATTTT. Filled out from reference TRBV2 and TRBJ1-5, the complete variable domain reads EPEVTQTPSHQVTQMGQEVILRCVPISNHLYFYWYRQILGQKVEFLVSFYNNEISEKSEIFDDQFSVERPDGSNFTLKIRSTKLEDSAMYFCASSTGIRVNQPQHFGDGTRLSIL.

CDR3 protein: CASSPRGSGNTIYF. The CDR3, as DNA: TGTGCCAGCAGCCCCCGGGGGTCCGGAAACACCATATATTTT. The chain links TRBV7-8 to TRBJ1-3; D is perhaps TRBD1 (5 bases). The CDR3 length is 14 residues. Trimming took 5 bases from V and 4 from J, leaving 12 bases between them. Per the germline V gene, CDR1 is SGHVS and CDR2 is FQNEAQ. The full variable domain, rest sourced from reference TRBV7-8 and TRBJ1-3, is GAGVSQSPRYKVAKRGQDVALRCDPISGHVSLFWYQQALGQGPEFLTYFQNEAQLDKSGLPSDRFFAERPEGSVSTLKIQRTQQEDSAVYLCASSPRGSGNTIYFGEGSWLTVV.

A few counts support this clonotype. The chain carries TRBV11-2 and TRBJ2-1; the match to TRBD2 covers 7 bases. V lost 4 bases, J lost 4 bases, and 10 bases stayed unmatched. The germline CDR1 and CDR2 sequences are SGHAT and FQNNGV. The CDR3 has 16 residues. The CDR3 DNA sequence: TGTGCCAGCAGCTCCGGACTAGTTCTTCGGTACAATGAGCAGTTCTTC. This gives the protein CASSSGLVLRYNEQFF. Filled out from reference TRBV11-2 and TRBJ2-1, the complete variable domain reads EAGVAQSPRYKIIEKRQSVAFWCNPISGHATLYWYQQILGQGPKLLIQFQNNGVVDDSQLPKDRFSAERLKGVDSTLKIQPAKLEDSAVYLCASSSGLVLRYNEQFFGPGTRLTVL.